This is a list of T cell receptor beta chains from one sample in a study of cytomegalovirus exposure and HLA in healthy donors. Assay used: immunoSEQ multiplex PCR; TCRdb lists only in-frame clones, some missing. This sample carries 85,000 to 130,000 clones, around 80% of them seen once, and the ten largest clones take roughly 1.7%. Sequencing input: PBMCs. Receptors originate from a woman in her thirties or forties in good health and CMV-seronegative. The conserved cysteine and the conserved F or W are not part of the CDR3 here. The order of the fields is V gene, D gene, J gene, CDR3 protein. A D gene is named only where the DNA matches it firmly.

TRBV28	NA	TRBJ1-1	ASSPPPRHDQAF
TRBV28	NA	TRBJ1-2	ASKGGGSKDGYT
TRBV9	NA	TRBJ2-2	ASSRLNTGELF
TRBV27	TRBD2	TRBJ2-1	ASSLAGGPSPYNEQF
TRBV27	NA	TRBJ2-1	ASSFSAYNEQF
TRBV29-1	NA	TRBJ2-2	SVEDGGYTGELF
TRBV6-1	NA	TRBJ1-5	ASSERGGQPQH
TRBV7-9	NA	TRBJ2-7	ASSEGYEQY
TRBV28	NA	TRBJ1-2	ASSSGAVANYGYT
TRBV5-4	NA	TRBJ2-5	ASSLPGKETQY
TRBV5-1	NA	TRBJ2-3	ASRLDSTSTDTQY
TRBV11-3	TRBD2	TRBJ2-1	ASSSRTSGSIYNEQF
TRBV27	NA	TRBJ2-4	ASSLGGYLAKNIQY
TRBV7-2	NA	TRBJ1-4	ASSLRGGDQKLF
TRBV11-2	TRBD2	TRBJ2-3	ASSLAGSGLGVDTQY
TRBV6-6	NA	TRBJ2-7	ASLRGREYEQY
TRBV7-9	TRBD2	TRBJ2-1	ASSRISGRHYNEQF
TRBV28	NA	TRBJ1-3	ASSLGGGNTIY
TRBV4-3	TRBD1	TRBJ2-2	ASSHTGTGITGELF
TRBV6-4	TRBD2	TRBJ2-1	ASKSRASGAVNEQF
TRBV27	TRBD1	NA	ASSDRGIAYEQY
TRBV4-1	NA	TRBJ1-6	ASSQESTGSPLH
TRBV4-1	NA	TRBJ2-7	ASSRRGMGDEQY
TRBV28	NA	TRBJ2-3	ASGFPISSTDTQY
TRBV7-2	NA	TRBJ2-2	ASSPVRVQGGVGELF
TRBV7-6	TRBD1	TRBJ2-7	ASSPDRVQRSSREQY
TRBV4-3	TRBD2	TRBJ2-2	ASSQEGSSGIPNTGELF
TRBV7-2	TRBD2	TRBJ2-7	ASSANLAGGREEQY
TRBV5-6	TRBD2	TRBJ2-7	ASSRLAVGEQY
TRBV27	NA	TRBJ2-2	ASSLPHTGELF
TRBV7-9	NA	TRBJ2-1	ASSLDFAVSYNEQF
TRBV18	NA	TRBJ2-5	ATQVGLQETQY
TRBV6-5	TRBD1	TRBJ1-6	ASSYSGQGFSPLH
TRBV9	NA	TRBJ2-3	ASSVEPAEDTDTQY
TRBV9	TRBD2	TRBJ2-3	ASSVATQAGADTQY
TRBV4-3	TRBD1	TRBJ2-7	ASSQADRGGYEQY
TRBV9	TRBD1	TRBJ1-2	ASSALRTGQYGYT
TRBV6-5	TRBD1	TRBJ1-6	ASRRDRVNSPLH
TRBV6-6	TRBD1	TRBJ1-1	ASSRQTGMNTEAF
TRBV29-1	NA	TRBJ2-1	SDRGSYNEQF
TRBV5-4	TRBD2	TRBJ2-2	ASSVSGRNGGELF
TRBV15	TRBD2	TRBJ2-1	ATSRHSLPGGNEQF
TRBV27	TRBD1	TRBJ1-2	ASSLTGDGYT
TRBV18	TRBD1	TRBJ1-2	ASSPSGTGQANYGYT
TRBV4-1	NA	TRBJ2-7	ASTGGSEQY
TRBV27	TRBD2	TRBJ2-1	ASSLTSGSGEQF
TRBV6-5	NA	TRBJ1-1	ASSYSPGPEAF
TRBV6-5	NA	TRBJ1-6	ASSYGALRNSPLH
TRBV21-1	NA	TRBJ2-4	ASSYPRTVFQY